These 24 T cell receptor beta chains came from one sample sequenced in a study of blood T cell repertoires in COVID-19. The protocol was immunoSEQ multiplex PCR, while the TCRdb copy is restricted to in-frame clones and leaves out a portion. This sample has 250,000 to 300,000 clones, with approximately 91% found just once. Sequencing input: PBMCs or T cells enriched from blood (not recorded which). All receptors come from a middle-aged woman with acute COVID-19.

V usage is TRBV7-2 and J usage is TRBJ1-2; D call uncertain. Germline V gene lookup returns CDR1 SGHTA and CDR2 FQGNSA. V lost 5 bases and J 2 bases, leaving 15 bases between the germline ends. The CDR3 is 15 amino acids. The CDR3 protein is CASSLALTANYGYTF. As DNA, the CDR3 is TGTGCCAGCAGCCTCGCCCTAACAGCCAACTATGGCTACACCTTC.

This clone appeared a few times. The chain is built from TRBV28 and TRBJ1-1, with a tentative D call TRBD1 (5 bases). Germline V CDR1 and CDR2: MDHEN, SYDVKM. CDR3 length equals 13 residues. Deletions cut 6 bases from V and 1 base from J, with 9 bases between. CDR3: CASREGENTEAFF. The CDR3, as DNA: TGTGCCAGCAGGGAAGGGGAGAACACTGAAGCTTTCTTT.

This rearrangement joins TRBV11-3 to TRBJ2-7, with D possibly being TRBD2 (6 bases). This CDR3 is built from 15 residues. In germline, CDR1 is SGHNT, CDR2 YENEEA. The V gene lost 5 bases and the J gene lost 1 base, with 15 bases spanning the gap. The CDR3 DNA reads TGTGCCAGCAGCCAGAGGAGCGGGCCATCCTACGAGCAGTACTTC. It specifies CASSQRSGPSYEQYF.

Here the CDR3 DNA reads TGTGCCAGCAGCTTATTACCGCCGATAGCAACTAATGAAAAACTGTTTTTT. Encoded protein: CASSLLPPIATNEKLFF. The chain uses TRBV7-2 and TRBJ1-4; no definite D call. Germline CDR1 SGHTA, CDR2 FQGNSA. Trimming shortened V by 2 bases and J by 0 bases, and 13 bases separated the two germline ends. This CDR3 comprises 17 residues. The entire variable domain, with the rest obtained from reference TRBV7-2 and TRBJ1-4, is as follows: GAGVSQSPSNKVTEKGKDVELRCDPISGHTALYWYRQSLGQGLEFLIYFQGNSAPDKSGLPSDRFSAERTGGSVSTLTIQRTQQEDSAVYLCASSLLPPIATNEKLFFGSGTQLSVL.

The chain uses TRBV19 and TRBJ1-1; TRBD1 is a possible D gene (5 bases). Germline loops: CDR1 LNHDA, CDR2 SQIVND (reference sequence). With 5 bases removed from V and 4 bases from J, the gap between germline ends came to 14 bases. The CDR3 length is 14 residues. CDR3 sequence (DNA): TGTGCCAGTAGTCCCTATCAGGGCGGCACTGAAGCTTTCTTT. It is translated as CASSPYQGGTEAFF.

The chain joins TRBV24-1 to TRBJ2-2; the match to TRBD1 covers 10 bases. Germline lookup yields CDR1 KGHDR and CDR2 SFDVKD. V lost 4 bases to trimming and J lost 9 bases; unmatched junction nucleotides: 4. CDR3 size: 14 residues. For the CDR3, the DNA is TGTGCCACCAGTGACTCGACAGGGGGCAGGGAGCTGTTTTTT. It encodes CATSDSTGGRELFF.

The rearrangement joins TRBV7-9 to TRBJ1-1; D perhaps matches TRBD1 (6 bases). CDR1 is SEHNR, CDR2 FQNEAQ, per germline (reference sequence). The CDR3 is made up of 14 amino acids. V shed 5 bases and J shed 1 base, with 11 bases lying between them. The CDR3 DNA is TGTGCCAGCAGCCTGGACAGCGCGAACACTGAAGCTTTCTTT. It translates to CASSLDSANTEAFF.

This clone has only a few counts. The V gene is TRBV27, the J gene TRBJ1-1; TRBD1 aligns across 11 bases. Germline lookup yields CDR1 MNHEY and CDR2 SMNVEV (reference sequence). V shed 4 bases, J shed 3 bases, and the junction held 1 base outside the gene matches. The CDR3 is 14 amino acids. CDR3 DNA sequence: TGTGCCAGCAGTTGGACAGGGGGCTACACTGAAGCTTTCTTT. This sequence encodes CASSWTGGYTEAFF.

The chain recombines TRBV7-8 with TRBJ1-5; D may be TRBD1 (6 bases). Germline V gives CDR1 SGHVS, CDR2 FQNEAQ. CDR3 size: 13 residues. V was shortened by 5 bases and J by 8 bases, with 13 bases between the two germline ends. For the CDR3, the DNA is TGTGCCAGCAGCGTCGGGACACCGAAGCCCCAGCATTTT. It codes for CASSVGTPKPQHF.

V usage is TRBV30 and J usage is TRBJ1-6, with 9 nucleotides matching TRBD1. The CDR3 is 13 amino acids. The J segment lost 8 bases and the V segment lost 8 bases, leaving 7 bases of the junction unmatched. The germline gives CDR1 GTSNPN, CDR2 SVGIG (reference sequence). For the CDR3, the DNA is TGTGCCAGCGGACAGGGGAGGGATTCACCCCTCCACTTT. Residues: CASGQGRDSPLHF.

This clone was recorded only once. CDR3 sequence reads: CASSSDRGLHF. The CDR3 coding sequence is TGTGCCAGCAGTTCGGACAGGGGTCTCCACTTT. The chain has TRBV28 and TRBJ1-6; the match to TRBD1 covers 9 bases. The CDR3 contains 11 residues. The V and J ends lost 4 bases and 16 bases, in that order; junction bases with no gene match: 2. Germline V gives CDR1 MDHEN, CDR2 SYDVKM.

The chain links TRBV3-1 (or the pseudogene TRBV3-2) to TRBJ2-3, with D possibly being TRBD2 (7 bases). Germline V gene data show CDR1 as LGHDT and CDR2 as YNNKEL (reference sequence). This CDR3 contains 15 residues. With 4 bases removed from V and 2 bases from J, the gap between germline ends came to 13 bases. CDR3 sequence reads: CASSPKGGVTDTQYF. CDR3 DNA sequence: TGTGCCAGCAGCCCAAAAGGGGGGGTCACAGATACGCAGTATTTT.

V usage is TRBV4-1 and J usage is TRBJ2-2; D may be TRBD2 (5 bases). Germline assignment: CDR1 MGHRA and CDR2 YSYEKL. V was pared by 2 bases and J by 2 bases, with 9 bases between. This CDR3 contains 15 residues. The CDR3 coding sequence is TGCGCCAGCAGCCAAAGAACGGGAAACACCGGGGAGCTGTTTTTT. This encodes CASSQRTGNTGELFF.

The chain links TRBV5-1 to TRBJ1-3, with 8 bases matching TRBD1. This CDR3 is built from 15 residues. Trimming cost V 4 bases and J 0 bases; bases outside gene matches: 3. Germline CDR1 is SGHRS and CDR2 is YFSETQ. As DNA, the CDR3 is TGCGCCAGCAGCAGGACAGGGACCTCTGGAAACACCATATATTTT. It is translated as CASSRTGTSGNTIYF.

The J gene is TRBJ2-5, the V gene TRBV3-1 (or the pseudogene TRBV3-2); 12 bases match TRBD2. The germline gives CDR1 LGHDT, CDR2 YNNKEL (reference sequence). Trimming removed 1 base from V and 5 bases from J; junction bases left unmatched: 11. This CDR3 is built from 18 residues. The CDR3 sequence: CASSQGLAGGRLCETQYF. The CDR3 DNA reads TGTGCCAGCAGCCAAGGCCTAGCGGGAGGGAGATTGTGCGAGACCCAGTACTTC.

The chain employs TRBV28 and TRBJ1-6; D perhaps matches TRBD1 (6 bases). The V gene's germline CDR1 is MDHEN and CDR2 SYDVKM. The CDR3 totals 14 residues. Trimming pared 7 bases from V and 9 bases from J, leaving 16 bases between. CDR3 sequence (DNA): TGTGCCAGCACCTTCCGTGGGGGCGGTTCACCCCTCCACTTT. Translating it yields CASTFRGGGSPLHF. Supplemented by reference TRBV28 and TRBJ1-6, the full variable domain reads DVKVTQSSRYLVKRTGEKVFLECVQDMDHENMFWYRQDPGLGLRLIYFSYDVKMKEKGDIPEGYSVSREKKERFSLILESASTNQTSMYLCASTFRGGGSPLHFGNGTRLTVT.

This chain uses TRBV27 with TRBJ2-7; D possibly corresponds to TRBD2 (6 bases). Germline loops: CDR1 MNHEY, CDR2 SMNVEV (reference sequence). V lost 2 bases, J lost 0 bases, and 17 bases lay in between. This CDR3 has 17 residues. Here the CDR3 reads CASSLRGLGVYSYEQYF. The DNA of the CDR3 is TGTGCCAGCAGTTTACGGGGACTCGGGGTATACTCCTACGAGCAGTACTTC.

This chain joins TRBV7-8 and TRBJ1-5; D is uncertain. CDR3 length: 13 amino acids. The V end lost 10 bases, the J end lost 2 bases, and 12 bases lay between the germline ends. CDR1 is SGHVS, CDR2 FQNEAQ, per germline. The chain's CDR3 is CATNFEGNQPQHF. As DNA, the CDR3 is TGTGCCACCAACTTTGAGGGCAATCAGCCCCAGCATTTT. Supplemented by reference TRBV7-8 and TRBJ1-5, the full variable domain reads GAGVSQSPRYKVAKRGQDVALRCDPISGHVSLFWYQQALGQGPEFLTYFQNEAQLDKSGLPSDRFFAERPEGSVSTLKIQRTQQEDSAVYLCATNFEGNQPQHFGDGTRLSIL.

The genes are TRBV14 and TRBJ1-2; D call uncertain. The CDR3 contains 13 residues. Per the germline V gene, CDR1 is SGHDN and CDR2 is FVKESK. Trimming cost V 4 bases and J 1 base, with 7 bases left between them. The CDR3 loop reads CASSRDLNYGYTF. The CDR3 nucleotides are TGTGCCAGCAGCCGCGATCTTAACTATGGCTACACCTTC. Complete variable domain (other parts from reference TRBV14 and TRBJ1-2): EAGVTQFPSHSVIEKGQTVTLRCDPISGHDNLYWYRRVMGKEIKFLLHFVKESKQDESGMPNNRFLAERTGGTYSTLKVQPAELEDSGVYFCASSRDLNYGYTFGSGTRLTVV.

The chain links TRBV18 to TRBJ2-7; D is unresolved. This CDR3 has 14 amino acids. V was pared by 1 base and J by 3 bases, with 10 bases between. CDR1 and CDR2 from the germline V gene are KGHSH and LQKENI. The chain's CDR3 is CASSPLQRHYEQYF. Here the CDR3 DNA reads TGTGCCAGCTCACCACTCCAGAGACACTACGAGCAGTACTTC. Based on the CDR3 plus reference TRBV18 and TRBJ2-7, the full variable domain is NAGVMQNPRHLVRRRGQEARLRCSPMKGHSHVYWYRQLPEEGLKFMVYLQKENIIDESGMPKERFSAEFPKEGPSILRIQQVVRGDSAAYFCASSPLQRHYEQYFGPGTRLTVT.

This chain joins TRBV6-2 or TRBV6-3 and TRBJ1-3; D unresolved. This CDR3 region has 13 residues. Germline V lookup: CDR1 MNHEY, CDR2 SVGEGT. Deletions cut 7 bases from V and 2 bases from J, with 9 bases between. The CDR3 loop reads CASIPSAGNTIYF. CDR3 sequence (DNA): TGTGCCAGCATCCCCTCGGCTGGAAACACCATATATTTT.

The chain couples TRBV2 to TRBJ2-1; 7 bases are a match to TRBD2. This CDR3 comprises 15 residues. Trimming removed 5 bases from V and 7 bases from J; junction bases left unmatched: 11. The V gene's germline CDR1 is SNHLY and CDR2 FYNNEI. For the CDR3, the DNA is TGTGCCAGCAGTCCCCTAGCGGAACCTTGGAATGAGCAGTTCTTC. It is translated as CASSPLAEPWNEQFF.

J is TRBJ1-6 and V is TRBV12-3 or TRBV12-4, with TRBD1 as a possible D gene (5 bases). The CDR3 covers 13 residues. Trimming took 6 bases from V and 8 from J, leaving 11 bases between them. This CDR3 reads CASSRLTDSPLHF. The DNA for the CDR3 is TGTGCCAGCAGCAGATTGACAGATTCACCCCTCCACTTT.

This chain uses TRBV2 with TRBJ1-2; 7 bases agree with TRBD1. Germline CDR1 and CDR2: SNHLY and FYNNEI. The trim removed 7 bases at V and 4 bases at J, leaving 9 bases unmatched. The CDR3 contains 14 residues. CDR3 DNA: TGTGCCAGCACCGGACAGGTTTCTCGCTATGGCTACACCTTC. It specifies CASTGQVSRYGYTF.